The 28 T cell receptor beta chains below come from one sample, sequenced in a study of T-cell memory formation after mild COVID-19. MiXCR, applied by TCRdb to the 5' RACE reads, yields one record per CDR3 protein. The data hold approximately 260,000 distinct CDR3 sequences, with about 20% observed a single time. Sequencing input: PBMCs or a T cell subset sorted from them (not recorded which). The receptors here all came from a man aged 18 to 30 who had mild COVID-19 (a few samples of this study predate the infection). Cell type and time point are not known.

This clonotype appeared a few times. The chain is built from TRBV5-1 and TRBJ2-7; D possibly uses TRBD1 or TRBD2 (6 bases each). Germline loops: CDR1 SGHRS, CDR2 YFSETQ. The length of the CDR3 is 13 residues. V lost 2 bases and J lost 3, with 9 bases in between. The CDR3 spells CASSFGGFYEQYF. The DNA for the CDR3 is TGCGCCAGCAGCTTCGGGGGCTTCTACGAGCAGTACTTC.

The rearrangement uses TRBV7-6 and TRBJ1-6; 9 bases line up with TRBD1. From germline, CDR1 is SGHVS and CDR2 FNYEAQ. This CDR3 has 15 residues. With 3 bases clipped from V and 10 bases from J, the junction kept 7 bases outside the gene matches. The CDR3 here is CASSLGGTGISPLHF. CDR3 nucleotides: TGTGCCAGCAGCTTGGGGGGGACAGGGATATCACCCCTCCACTTT.

The chain is built from TRBV25-1 and TRBJ2-2; TRBD1 aligns across 9 bases. The CDR3 is 15 amino acids. The V and J ends lost 6 bases and 4 bases, in that order; junction bases with no gene match: 6. The germline gives CDR1 MGHDK, CDR2 SYGVNS. The CDR3 loop reads CASREGTGRTGELFF. DNA of the CDR3: TGTGCCAGCAGAGAGGGGACAGGGCGCACCGGGGAGCTGTTTTTT.

The chain has TRBV7-2 and TRBJ2-3, with 8 positions matching TRBD2. CDR1 and CDR2 (germline): SGHTA, FQGNSA. There are 17 residues in the CDR3. The J segment lost 0 bases and the V segment lost 8 bases, leaving 13 bases of the junction unmatched. CDR3 bases: TGTGCCAGCGGGACGACTGTAGCGGGGCAAAGCACAGATACGCAGTATTTT. It is translated as CASGTTVAGQSTDTQYF.

The chain employs TRBV6-2 or TRBV6-3 and TRBJ2-2; D might be TRBD1 (7 bases). The germline CDR1 and CDR2 sequences are MNHEY and SVGEGT. The CDR3 consists of 14 residues. V dropped 6 bases and J dropped 6 bases, with 14 bases sitting between them. CDR3 in amino acids: CASSRQGGAGELFF. CDR3 bases: TGTGCCAGCAGCAGACAGGGAGGAGCCGGGGAGCTGTTTTTT.

There are many counts of this clonotype. The CDR3 sequence is CASSPIDRELDEQYF. DNA of the CDR3: TGCGCCAGCAGCCCTATTGACAGGGAGCTGGACGAGCAGTACTTC. V gene TRBV5-1 combines with J gene TRBJ2-7; TRBD1 matches at 7 bases. J was trimmed by 5 bases and V by 4 bases; bases with no gene match: 12. The CDR3 is made up of 15 amino acids. Germline V CDR1 and CDR2: SGHRS, YFSETQ.

This clonotype was counted only a few times. The chain employs TRBV4-3 and TRBJ1-2; 7 bases fit TRBD1. Germline-derived CDR1 and CDR2 are LGHNA and YSLEER. There are 16 residues in the CDR3. Trimming removed 0 bases from V and 4 bases from J; junction bases left unmatched: 8. CDR3 amino acids: CASSQDRGGAGYGYTF. The CDR3 coding sequence is TGCGCCAGCAGCCAAGATCGAGGGGGCGCAGGCTATGGCTACACCTTC.

Note on this clonotype: Relative to the germline gene, one junction end is altered; a read error may explain this. DNA for the CDR3: TGTGCCAGCTCACCCCCAGAGGGGCGATATGGCTATACCTTC. Encoded protein: CASSPPEGRYGYTF. The genes are TRBV18 and TRBJ1-2; D possibly corresponds to TRBD1 (5 bases). CDR1 KGHSH and CDR2 LQKENI come from the germline V gene. The CDR3 is made up of 14 amino acids.

This clonotype was observed a handful of times. V usage is TRBV29-1 and J usage is TRBJ2-5; TRBD1 aligns across 7 bases. This CDR3 is 12 amino acids long. CDR1 is SQVTM, CDR2 ANQGSEA, per germline. After removal of 1 base from V and 4 bases from J, the junction contained 0 bases not matched to a gene. The CDR3 sequence is CSVEAGGETQYF. CDR3 DNA sequence: TGCAGCGTTGAAGCAGGGGGAGAGACCCAGTACTTC.

V is TRBV12-3 or TRBV12-4 and J is TRBJ1-5; no clear D gene. V was shortened by 2 bases and J by 1 base, with 6 bases between the two germline ends. The CDR3 covers 14 residues. CDR3 DNA: TGTGCCAGCAGTTTACACAGAAGCAATCAGCCCCAGCATTTT. It codes for CASSLHRSNQPQHF.

This clonotype was detected only a few times. The V and J genes are TRBV29-1 and TRBJ2-7; 8 bases are shared with TRBD1. The CDR3 has 14 amino acids. V was pared by 7 bases and J by 4 bases, with 12 bases of the junction left unmatched. Germline values: CDR1 SQVTM, CDR2 ANQGSEA. The CDR3 sequence: CSDPESDRGYEQYV. The DNA of the CDR3 is TGCAGCGACCCGGAGAGCGACAGGGGATACGAGCAGTACGTC.

The chain couples TRBV5-6 to TRBJ1-2; D not resolved. The CDR3 sequence is 11 residues long. V was shortened by 4 bases and J by 7 bases, with 8 bases between the two germline ends. CDR1 and CDR2 from the germline V gene are SGHDT and YYEEEE. Here the CDR3 DNA reads TGTGCCAGCAGCACCAGCTTTGGCTACACCTTC. Protein: CASSTSFGYTF.

The chain has TRBV7-9 and TRBJ2-1; possible D gene TRBD1, 6 bases. CDR1 SEHNR and CDR2 FQNEAQ come from the germline V gene (reference sequence). CDR3 length: 11 residues. V was trimmed by 5 bases and J by 12 bases, leaving 11 bases between them. DNA of the CDR3: TGTGCCAGCAGCGAGGGGGTAGGGCAGTTCTTC. Amino acid sequence: CASSEGVGQFF.

This clonotype came up a few times. This chain joins TRBV7-8 and TRBJ1-1, with a tentative D call TRBD1 (6 bases). Trimming took off 5 bases at V and 1 base at J, with 14 bases between the two ends. This CDR3 has 15 amino acids. Germline V gives CDR1 SGHVS, CDR2 FQNEAQ. CDR3 bases: TGTGCCAGCAGCACTACGAAGGGGGGGAACACTGAAGCTTTCTTT. It yields the protein CASSTTKGGNTEAFF.

This clonotype was observed a few times. The V call is TRBV5-1, the J call TRBJ2-7; D is ambiguous. Trimming took off 4 bases at V and 3 bases at J, with 14 bases between the two ends. The CDR3 consists of 14 residues. From germline, CDR1 is SGHRS and CDR2 YFSETQ. The CDR3 region has the DNA TGCGCCAGCAGCCCCCGGCTGGGCGGCTACGAGCAGTACTTC. The encoded protein is CASSPRLGGYEQYF.

This clonotype was found a few times. This rearrangement joins TRBV20-1 to TRBJ2-7, with D maybe TRBD2 (5 bases). This CDR3 has 11 amino acids. Trimming cost V 3 bases and J 4 bases, with 7 bases left between them. The germline CDR1 and CDR2 sequences are DFQATT and SNEGSKA (reference sequence). Here the CDR3 DNA reads TGCAGTGCTAGTGAGGGATACGAGCAGTACTTC. It yields the protein CSASEGYEQYF.

The DNA of the CDR3 is TGTGCCAGCAGCACCCACTGGCTTCAGAACACAGATACGCAGTATTTT. Residues: CASSTHWLQNTDTQYF. V is TRBV13 and J is TRBJ2-3; D is ambiguous. Germline CDR1 is PRHDT and CDR2 is FYEKMQ (reference sequence). The CDR3 extends over 16 amino acids. The germline V and J ends were trimmed by 5 bases and 2 bases, with 17 bases remaining between them.

This clonotype has only a few counts. CDR3 sequence (DNA): TGTGCCATCAGTGATCCCCCGACAGGGGCAGATACGCAGTATTTT. Amino acid sequence: CAISDPPTGADTQYF. The genes are TRBV10-3 and TRBJ2-3, with 8 bases identical to TRBD1. There are 15 residues in the CDR3. The germline V gene has CDR1 ENHRY and CDR2 SYGVKD. J lost 4 bases, V lost 3 bases, and 6 bases had no gene match.

The chain joins TRBV19 to TRBJ2-1, with D perhaps TRBD2 (6 bases). This CDR3 has 16 amino acids. V shed 3 bases and J shed 0 bases, with 12 bases lying between them. Germline CDR1 and CDR2: LNHDA and SQIVND (reference sequence). CDR3 DNA: TGTGCCAGTAGTATCTCTAGCGCCGGCTCCTACAATGAGCAGTTCTTC. This translates into CASSISSAGSYNEQFF.

This clonotype was seen only a few times. In nucleotides, the CDR3 is TGTGCCAGCACCCCTGGTCGCACAGATACGCAGTATTTT. Translating gives CASTPGRTDTQYF. The gene calls are TRBV7-2 and TRBJ2-3, with D uncertain. Germline V gene sequence: CDR1 SGHTA, CDR2 FQGNSA. Trimming shortened V by 7 bases and J by 1 base, and 9 bases separated the two germline ends. This CDR3 region has 13 residues.

This clonotype was counted many times. The gene calls are TRBV15 and TRBJ1-1; D is possibly TRBD1 (5 bases). The germline V and J ends were trimmed by 1 base and 1 base, with 13 bases remaining between them. The length of the CDR3 is 16 residues. Germline-derived CDR1 and CDR2 are LNHNV and YYDKDF (reference sequence). The CDR3 is CATSRGFNRRNTEAFF. In DNA form, the CDR3 reads TGTGCCACCAGCAGAGGGTTTAACAGGAGGAACACTGAAGCTTTCTTT.

The rearrangement uses TRBV19 and TRBJ1-1; D may be TRBD1 (5 bases). In germline, CDR1 is LNHDA, CDR2 SQIVND (reference sequence). This CDR3 has 14 amino acids. The V and J ends lost 4 bases and 8 bases respectively, with 17 bases between them. The CDR3 spells CASSTLAGSLEAFF. The CDR3 coding sequence is TGTGCCAGTAGTACGCTTGCAGGGAGCTTGGAAGCTTTCTTT.

This clonotype was observed a handful of times. This chain connects TRBV6-5 to TRBJ1-6, with 10 bases matching TRBD1. Germline trimming cut 2 bases from V and 8 bases from J; bases unmatched to any gene: 3. This CDR3 is built from 15 residues. Germline CDR1 reads MNHEY; CDR2 reads SVGAGI. This CDR3 is CASSYRGTGDSPLHF. The CDR3 region has the DNA TGTGCCAGCAGTTACCGAGGGACAGGGGATTCACCCCTCCACTTT.

V is TRBV7-2 and J is TRBJ2-5, with 11 bases lining up with TRBD2. Germline CDR1 and CDR2: SGHTA and FQGNSA. This CDR3 comprises 15 residues. Trimming took 6 bases from V and 4 from J; bases not matched to a gene: 7. The CDR3 DNA sequence: TGTGCCAGCAGATTTAGCGGGGGGGCTGGAGAGACCCAGTACTTC. It specifies CASRFSGGAGETQYF.

Here the CDR3 reads CASSLGGWDTQYF. The CDR3, as DNA: TGTGCCAGCAGCTTGGGCGGGTGGGATACGCAGTATTTT. This chain uses TRBV7-2 with TRBJ2-3; weak D call: TRBD2 (5 bases). Germline V gene sequence: CDR1 SGHTA, CDR2 FQGNSA. Deletions cut 3 bases from V and 6 bases from J, with 10 bases between. The CDR3 length is 13 residues. The variable domain in full, with the rest retrieved from reference TRBV7-2 and TRBJ2-3, is GAGVSQSPSNKVTEKGKDVELRCDPISGHTALYWYRQSLGQGLEFLIYFQGNSAPDKSGLPSDRFSAERTGGSVSTLTIQRTQQEDSAVYLCASSLGGWDTQYFGPGTRLTVL.

This clonotype appeared a few times. The chain recombines TRBV27 with TRBJ2-2, with TRBD1 matching over 9 bases. The CDR3 consists of 16 residues. V was pared by 5 bases and J by 4 bases, with 8 bases of the junction left unmatched. Germline V lookup: CDR1 MNHEY, CDR2 SMNVEV (reference sequence). In nucleotides, the CDR3 is TGTGCCAGCAGTCGTTTCGGACAGGGGAGCACCGGGGAGCTGTTTTTT. Protein sequence: CASSRFGQGSTGELFF.

The sample holds a few counts of this clonotype. The gene calls are TRBV6-6 and TRBJ1-5, with a weak D call TRBD1 (6 bases). Germline values: CDR1 MNHNY, CDR2 SVGAGI (reference sequence). V was cut by 6 bases and J by 0 bases, with 24 bases left in between. The CDR3 consists of 19 residues. The CDR3 coding sequence is TGTGCCAGCAGCCAGGGGACCCACATCAACAGCAATAGCAATCAGCCCCAGCATTTT. Protein: CASSQGTHINSNSNQPQHF.

The chain employs TRBV4-2 and TRBJ2-5, with TRBD2 matching 14 bases. CDR1 is LGHNA and CDR2 is YNFKEQ in the germline V gene. The CDR3 has 18 residues. J was trimmed by 5 bases and V by 1 base; bases with no gene match: 9. The CDR3 DNA sequence: TGTGCCAGCAGCCAAGGTGGACTAGCGGGGGGAGCAGGGGAGACCCAGTACTTC. Its protein product is CASSQGGLAGGAGETQYF.